This T cell receptor (beta chain) appears in the sequencing data of a study of shared clonotypes between healthy human individuals. Study-wide results and limits: For naive CD4 cells, around 5% of clonotypes were shared across a handful of donors. Only blood samples were collected, and tissue repertoires likely differ.

This clone was observed once. As yet, its antigen is unknown. Naive CD8 populations comprised CD45RO-negative cells positively selected for CCR7, excluding terminally differentiated effector memory CD45RA+ cells. A deep-level run was used for the assay. This table comes from immunoSEQ multiplex PCR, and its TCRdb copy is limited to in-frame clones, with some not included. This sample carries more than 2 million clones, about 93% of them seen once, and the ten largest clones take around 1.7%. Looked up from germline, CDR1 is MGHDK and CDR2 is SYGVNS. V lost 1 base and J lost 4, with 13 bases in between. The CDR3 sequence is 15 residues long.

This clonotype was sampled from a man younger than 30 in good health. Some clones in this sample may be carry-over from other donors' samples. The chain uses TRBV25-1 and TRBJ1-1; D not resolved. The sequenced material came from naive CD8+ T cells from PBMCs. The CDR3 nucleotides are TGTGCCAGCAGTGAATCCCTGGGGTCGAGCACTGAAGCTTTCTTT. This codes for CASSESLGSSTEAFF.